Presented here are 26 T cell receptor beta chains from one specimen sequenced in a study of lymphopenia after photon versus proton radiotherapy (dated by TCRdb to about 2019). Libraries were constructed by the immunoSEQ multiplex PCR assay. In TCRdb, the immuneACCESS table is reduced to in-frame sequences with V and J assigned. These tables do not hold every clone; where another copy was compared, an unresolved V gene accounts for under half, and the others remain unexplained. In all, the sample holds 15,000 or so clones, and approximately 90% of those were seen once. The ten largest make up 55% to 70% of the sample. Here the sequenced sample was peripheral blood, taken from a patient treated with proton-based radiotherapy. These receptors were collected from a woman aged 55-69 years with cholangiocarcinoma. Some clones in this sample may be carry-over from other donors' samples.

The chain employs TRBV18 and TRBJ1-3; D is unresolved. V lost 0 bases to trimming and J lost 2 bases, with 8 bases between them. The germline CDR1 and CDR2 sequences are KGHSH and LQKENI. The CDR3 spans 15 residues. This CDR3 is CASSPPGNPGNTIYF. DNA for the CDR3: TGTGCCAGCTCACCACCAGGGAATCCTGGAAACACCATATATTTT.

This clone has just one count. The chain links TRBV29-1 to TRBJ2-5; D is unclear. The V and J ends lost 4 bases and 3 bases respectively, with 12 bases between them. Germline V lookup: CDR1 SQVTM, CDR2 ANQGSEA. The CDR3 has 13 residues. Here the CDR3 DNA reads TGCAGCGTTGTAAGAGACATCGAAGAGACCCAGTACTTC. Translating it yields CSVVRDIEETQYF.

The chain has TRBV9 and TRBJ1-6, with D unresolved. V was trimmed by 2 bases and J by 7 bases, leaving 10 bases between them. The CDR3 loop spans 14 amino acids. Germline CDR1 reads SGDLS; CDR2 reads YYNGEE. As DNA, the CDR3 is TGTGCCAGCAGCGTGGCACATATAAATTCACCCCTCCACTTT. It is translated as CASSVAHINSPLHF.

This clone occurred a few times. The genes are TRBV7-8 and TRBJ2-5; D perhaps matches TRBD1 (6 bases). Trimming left V 5 bases short and J 1 base short, with 14 bases between. This CDR3 has 15 residues. Per the germline V gene, CDR1 is SGHVS and CDR2 is FQNEAQ. The CDR3 DNA sequence: TGTGCCAGCAGCCCGACCGGGACACTCCAAGAGACCCAGTACTTC. Translated, it gives CASSPTGTLQETQYF.

The rearrangement links TRBV10-3 to TRBJ2-5, with 8 bases aligning to TRBD1. Trimming cost V 6 bases and J 5 bases; bases outside gene matches: 8. From germline, CDR1 is ENHRY and CDR2 SYGVKD. The CDR3 sequence is 14 residues long. CDR3 bases: TGTGCCATCAGCAGGACAGGGATCGGCGAGACCCAGTACTTC. It specifies CAISRTGIGETQYF.

This clone was observed a handful of times. The V gene is TRBV10-3, the J gene TRBJ2-1; TRBD2 agrees at 11 bases. With 8 bases clipped from V and 4 bases from J, the junction kept 4 bases outside the gene matches. The CDR3 totals 14 residues. Looked up from germline, CDR1 is ENHRY and CDR2 is SYGVKD. The DNA for the CDR3 is TGTGCCATCGCCGGGACTAGCGGATACAATGAGCAGTTCTTC. This codes for CAIAGTSGYNEQFF.

The rearrangement joins TRBV5-1 to TRBJ1-1, with D unresolved. Trimming cost V 7 bases and J 3 bases, with 10 bases left between them. This CDR3 contains 12 residues. Germline-derived CDR1 and CDR2 are SGHRS and YFSETQ. The CDR3 region has the DNA TGCGCCAGCTCGAAAGGCGACACTGAAGCTTTCTTT. This encodes CASSKGDTEAFF.

V gene TRBV30 combines with J gene TRBJ1-6; 7 nucleotides match TRBD1. The germline V gene encodes CDR1 GTSNPN and CDR2 SVGIG (reference sequence). The CDR3 spans 14 residues. With V trimmed by 5 bases and J by 9 bases, 10 bases remained unmatched. This CDR3 is CAWVTGTEGSPLHF. In DNA form, the CDR3 reads TGTGCCTGGGTAACCGGGACAGAGGGTTCACCCCTCCACTTT.

The chain employs TRBV5-1 and TRBJ2-5, with 9 bases matching TRBD2. In germline, CDR1 is SGHRS, CDR2 YFSETQ. There are 15 residues in the CDR3. Germline trimming cut 4 bases from V and 7 bases from J; bases unmatched to any gene: 11. CDR3 region: CASSALAGGEGTQYF. The DNA for the CDR3 is TGCGCCAGCAGCGCACTAGCGGGCGGAGAAGGGACCCAGTACTTC. Supplemented by reference TRBV5-1 and TRBJ2-5, the full variable domain reads KAGVTQTPRYLIKTRGQQVTLSCSPISGHRSVSWYQQTPGQGLQFLFEYFSETQRNKGNFPGRFSGRQFSNSRSEMNVSTLELGDSALYLCASSALAGGEGTQYFGPGTRLLVL.

The V and J genes are TRBV18 and TRBJ2-5; D is uncertain. There are 13 residues in the CDR3. Deletions cut 1 base from V and 2 bases from J, with 5 bases between. CDR1 and CDR2 (germline): KGHSH, LQKENI. The CDR3, as DNA: TGTGCCAGCTCACCACGCAGTCAAGAGACCCAGTACTTC. Its translation is CASSPRSQETQYF.

CDR3 region: CASSRRESGTEAFF. The DNA for the CDR3 is TGTGCCAGCAGCCGCAGGGAATCCGGGACTGAAGCTTTCTTT. The V call is TRBV7-9, the J call TRBJ1-1; TRBD1 is a possible D gene (5 bases). V shed 5 bases and J shed 5 bases, with 15 bases lying between them. The CDR3 is 14 residues long. Germline CDR1 and CDR2: SEHNR and FQNEAQ (reference sequence).

The chain employs TRBV6-6 and TRBJ2-3; no reliable D call. The CDR3 length is 15 residues. CDR1 is MNHNY, CDR2 SVGAGI, per germline (reference sequence). Trimming removed 2 bases at V and 2 bases at J, with 11 bases between. The CDR3 DNA follows: TGTGCCAGCAGTTACGTGATAGTAGCCACAGATACGCAGTATTTT. This codes for CASSYVIVATDTQYF.

CDR3 nucleotide sequence: TGCGCCAGCAGCTCTGGGTCGCGGATCGATGAGCAGTTCTTC. Translation: CASSSGSRIDEQFF. This chain connects TRBV5-1 to TRBJ2-1; D gene ambiguous. V was clipped by 3 bases and J by 8 bases, with 15 bases between them. CDR1 is SGHRS and CDR2 is YFSETQ in the germline V gene. CDR3 length: 14 amino acids.

The CDR3, as DNA: TGTGCCAGCAGCTTAGTGGGGACTAGCCTCCCCTACAATGAGCAGTTCTTC. Residues: CASSLVGTSLPYNEQFF. This chain links TRBV7-8 with TRBJ2-1; 9 bases agree with TRBD2. Germline loops: CDR1 SGHVS, CDR2 FQNEAQ. The CDR3 is 17 residues long. V was pared by 1 base and J by 2 bases, with 6 bases of the junction left unmatched. The full variable domain, in which reference TRBV7-8 and TRBJ2-1 provide the parts outside the CDR3, is GAGVSQSPRYKVAKRGQDVALRCDPISGHVSLFWYQQALGQGPEFLTYFQNEAQLDKSGLPSDRFFAERPEGSVSTLKIQRTQQEDSAVYLCASSLVGTSLPYNEQFFGPGTRLTVL.

This clone was observed a single time. J is TRBJ2-5 and V is TRBV5-1; tentatively, D is TRBD1 (6 bases). V lost 4 bases and J 1 base, leaving 8 bases between the germline ends. Germline V gene sequence: CDR1 SGHRS, CDR2 YFSETQ. The CDR3 loop spans 13 amino acids. The CDR3 bases are TGCGCCAGCAGCATGACAGGCCAAGAGACCCAGTACTTC. Translating it yields CASSMTGQETQYF.

The J gene is TRBJ2-1, the V gene TRBV19; 9 bases agree with TRBD2. The CDR3 is 14 residues long. The germline gives CDR1 LNHDA, CDR2 SQIVND (reference sequence). V lost 6 bases to trimming and J lost 4 bases; unmatched junction nucleotides: 4. CDR3 bases: TGTGCCAGTAGGGGCGGGAGGGTTTACAATGAGCAGTTCTTC. This gives the protein CASRGGRVYNEQFF.

The chain couples TRBV7-9 to TRBJ1-2; D gene uncertain. Germline loops: CDR1 SEHNR, CDR2 FQNEAQ (reference sequence). This CDR3 is 13 amino acids long. V was clipped by 1 base and J by 6 bases, with 9 bases between them. DNA for the CDR3: TGTGCCAGCAGCTTAGTGGGAGGCCATGGCTACACCTTC. Amino acid sequence: CASSLVGGHGYTF.

This clone was observed a few times. The chain carries TRBV7-2 and TRBJ2-7; possibly TRBD1 or TRBD2 for D (6 bases each). Germline CDR1 and CDR2: SGHTA and FQGNSA. V lost 1 base and J lost 5, with 12 bases in between. This CDR3 spans 14 amino acids. CDR3 residues: CASSLVGGGDEQYF. DNA for the CDR3: TGTGCCAGCAGCTTAGTAGGGGGAGGAGACGAGCAGTACTTC.

The genes are TRBV6-4 and TRBJ2-2, with D perhaps TRBD1 or TRBD2 (7 bases each). This CDR3 spans 16 amino acids. The V end was cut by 3 bases, the J end by 1 base, with 12 bases between. Germline V lookup: CDR1 MRHNA, CDR2 SNTAGT. CDR3: CASSEAGTVNTGELFF. The CDR3, as DNA: TGTGCCAGCAGTGAAGCGGGGACAGTGAACACCGGGGAGCTGTTTTTT.

The V call is TRBV27, the J call TRBJ2-7; TRBD1 might be the D (6 bases). The CDR3 runs 14 residues. V dropped 1 base and J dropped 4 bases, with 11 bases sitting between them. Germline V CDR1 and CDR2: MNHEY, SMNVEV (reference sequence). CDR3 amino acids: CASSLWGRVYEQYF. The CDR3 DNA reads as TGTGCCAGCAGTTTATGGGGGCGCGTTTACGAGCAGTACTTC.

The chain has TRBV11-3 and TRBJ1-1; D remains unclear. CDR3 length: 13 residues. Germline-derived CDR1 and CDR2 are SGHNT and YENEEA. Trimming removed 2 bases from V and 0 bases from J, with 4 bases in between. The chain's CDR3 is CASSLSVNTEAFF. The CDR3 nucleotides are TGTGCCAGCAGCTTATCCGTGAACACTGAAGCTTTCTTT.

The gene calls are TRBV6-6 and TRBJ1-4, with D possibly matching TRBD1 (6 bases). Germline V gene data show CDR1 as MNHNY and CDR2 as SVGAGI (reference sequence). V shed 2 bases and J shed 8 bases, with 15 bases lying between them. The CDR3 is 15 amino acids. The CDR3 DNA sequence: TGTGCCAGCAGTTACCCCAGGGGAAAGGAGGAAAAACTGTTTTTT. This encodes CASSYPRGKEEKLFF.

This clone was found once. V usage is TRBV5-4 and J usage is TRBJ2-7; 7 bases are shared with TRBD2. Germline V gene sequence: CDR1 SGHNT, CDR2 YYREEE (reference sequence). The V and J ends lost 1 base and 4 bases, in that order; junction bases with no gene match: 8. The CDR3 has 15 amino acids. DNA of the CDR3: TGTGCCAGCAGCTTGATGTCTAGCGGAGGATACGAGCAGTACTTC. It encodes CASSLMSSGGYEQYF. Complete variable domain (other parts from reference TRBV5-4 and TRBJ2-7): ETGVTQSPTHLIKTRGQQVTLRCSSQSGHNTVSWYQQALGQGPQFIFQYYREEENGRGNFPPRFSGLQFPNYSSELNVNALELDDSALYLCASSLMSSGGYEQYFGPGTRLTVT.

The chain uses TRBV10-3 and TRBJ1-6; a weak D match, TRBD1 (5 bases). The germline CDR1 and CDR2 sequences are ENHRY and SYGVKD. CDR3 length: 15 amino acids. V was cut by 2 bases and J by 6 bases, with 11 bases left in between. CDR3 bases: TGTGCCATCAGTGAGACGACAGTTTCTAATTCACCCCTCCACTTT. It is translated as CAISETTVSNSPLHF.

This chain links TRBV10-3 with TRBJ1-4; 8 nucleotides match TRBD1. V trimming: 4 bases; J trimming: 7 bases; junction bases outside the gene matches: 8. Looked up from germline, CDR1 is ENHRY and CDR2 is SYGVKD. CDR3 length: 15 residues. DNA for the CDR3: TGTGCCATCAGTGCCGACAGGGGTCGGGGTGAAAAACTGTTTTTT. Translating it yields CAISADRGRGEKLFF.

This chain joins TRBV10-2 and TRBJ2-7; the D is unclear. Germline V gene sequence: CDR1 WSHSY, CDR2 SAAADI. Between the trimmed V and J ends, which lost 4 bases and 3 bases, there was a span of 4 bases. This CDR3 region has 11 residues. The CDR3 region is CASSAHYEQYF. CDR3 in DNA: TGCGCCAGCAGTGCCCACTACGAGCAGTACTTC.